One sample yielded the 32 T cell receptor beta chains listed below, sequenced in a study of blood T cell repertoires in COVID-19. TCRdb's copy holds only in-frame clones and misses some; the assay was immunoSEQ multiplex PCR. The sample holds about 140,000 clones, under 85% seen once. The material sequenced was peripheral blood. The receptor source for this set is a man aged 50-59 years with active or convalescent COVID-19.

The chain employs TRBV18 and TRBJ2-7; 12 positions agree with TRBD1. Germline CDR1 and CDR2: KGHSH and LQKENI. The CDR3 sequence is 15 residues long. After removal of 6 bases from V and 9 bases from J, the junction contained 12 bases not matched to a gene. Here the CDR3 DNA reads TGTGCCAGCTCGCCCGGGACAGGGGGCACCGTTTGGCAGTACTTC. Translating it yields CASSPGTGGTVWQYF.

V gene TRBV15 combines with J gene TRBJ1-5, with 7 nucleotides matching TRBD1. This CDR3 spans 16 amino acids. The germline CDR1 and CDR2 sequences are LNHNV and YYDKDF (reference sequence). The V segment lost 1 base and the J segment 5 bases; nucleotides outside the gene matches: 8. CDR3 sequence: CATSRATTGNYQPQHF. CDR3 coding DNA: TGTGCCACCAGCAGAGCCACGACAGGGAATTATCAGCCCCAGCATTTT.

The V call is TRBV28, the J call TRBJ1-3; D might be TRBD1 (6 bases). CDR1 is MDHEN and CDR2 is SYDVKM in the germline V gene. This CDR3 comprises 15 residues. Trimming removed 6 bases from V and 4 bases from J, with 16 bases in between. The CDR3 protein is CASRRPEGTGNTIYF. DNA for the CDR3: TGTGCCAGCAGACGACCTGAGGGGACAGGAAACACCATATATTTT.

A note on this clone: The junction shows a germline mismatch at one end, possibly a read error. Written as DNA, the CDR3 is TGTGCCAGCAGCCTGGGACGGAACTATGGCTACACCTTT. This gives the protein CASSLGRNYGYTF. The chain employs TRBV5-6 and TRBJ1-2; a weak D match, TRBD1 (5 bases). This CDR3 is built from 13 residues. The germline V gene has CDR1 SGHDT and CDR2 YYEEEE.

This chain uses TRBV29-1 with TRBJ1-2; the match to TRBD1 covers 7 bases. Trimming at V came to 7 bases and at J to 6 bases, leaving 8 bases not matched to a gene. The germline gives CDR1 SQVTM, CDR2 ANQGSEA. The CDR3 runs to 12 residues. In nucleotides, the CDR3 is TGCAGCGCTCTAGACAGGGCAGATGGCTACACCTTC. It translates to CSALDRADGYTF. Supplemented by reference TRBV29-1 and TRBJ1-2, the full variable domain reads SAVISQKPSRDICQRGTSLTIQCQVDSQVTMMFWYRQQPGQSLTLIATANQGSEATYESGFVIDKFPISRPNLTFSTLTVSNMSPEDSSIYLCSALDRADGYTFGSGTRLTVV.

This chain uses TRBV5-8 with TRBJ1-2; tentatively, D is TRBD1 (5 bases). CDR3 length equals 17 residues. Germline lookup yields CDR1 SGHTS and CDR2 YDEGEE. Trimming left V 1 base short and J 5 bases short, with 21 bases between. CDR3 in DNA: TGTGCCAGCAGCTTGAATCAGGGCCCCGTTCCCTTTTATGGCTACACCTTC. This encodes CASSLNQGPVPFYGYTF.

Concerning this clone itself: The same CDR3 also results from other DNA sequences found in this sample. The rearrangement joins TRBV7-7 to TRBJ1-5; D is unresolved. V dropped 1 base and J dropped 5 bases, with 30 bases sitting between them. Germline V CDR1 and CDR2: SSHAT, FNYEAQ (reference sequence). The CDR3 extends over 21 amino acids. CDR3 region: CASSLGRGRTRRVHGYQPQHF. The CDR3 DNA reads as TGTGCCAGCAGCTTAGGCAGAGGACGGACTCGTCGAGTCCATGGATATCAGCCCCAGCATTTT.

This chain connects TRBV3-1 (or the pseudogene TRBV3-2) to TRBJ1-6, with no clear D. Per germline, CDR1 LGHDT and CDR2 YNNKEL (reference sequence). The CDR3 extends over 15 amino acids. Trimming took 2 bases from V and 6 from J, leaving 11 bases between them. The DNA of the CDR3 is TGTGCCAGCAGCCAATGGGTGGGGAGTAATTCACCCCTCCACTTT. This sequence encodes CASSQWVGSNSPLHF.

The J gene is TRBJ2-7, the V gene TRBV19, with D unresolved. Germline CDR1 LNHDA, CDR2 SQIVND (reference sequence). V dropped 3 bases and J dropped 2 bases, with 11 bases sitting between them. The CDR3 length is 14 residues. The chain's CDR3 is CASSISLGPYEQYF. CDR3 nucleotide sequence: TGTGCCAGTAGTATTAGTTTGGGCCCCTACGAGCAGTACTTC.

This clone was detected once. The chain couples TRBV18 to TRBJ2-5; D gene ambiguous. CDR3 size: 12 residues. Germline CDR1 and CDR2: KGHSH and LQKENI. V lost 2 bases to trimming and J lost 4 bases, with 5 bases between them. The CDR3 coding sequence is TGTGCCAGCTCACCAAGAGGAGAGACCCAGTACTTC. Amino acid sequence: CASSPRGETQYF.

The chain uses TRBV27 and TRBJ1-2; 10 bases map to TRBD1. The germline V gene has CDR1 MNHEY and CDR2 SMNVEV (reference sequence). Trimming removed 4 bases from V and 4 bases from J; junction bases left unmatched: 18. The CDR3 is 19 residues long. The DNA of the CDR3 is TGTGCCAGCAGTTCCCCAGAATCATACCGGGACAGGGGATTCTATGGCTACACCTTC. It yields the protein CASSSPESYRDRGFYGYTF.

Details on this clone: The same CDR3 is also encoded by other DNA sequences in this sample. J is TRBJ1-5 and V is TRBV27, with D tentatively TRBD1 (5 bases). The CDR3 sequence is 14 residues long. V lost 0 bases to trimming and J lost 5 bases, with 8 bases between them. Per germline, CDR1 MNHEY and CDR2 SMNVEV (reference sequence). The CDR3 nucleotides read TGTGCCAGCAGTTTATCCCGGGGGGATCAGCCCCAGCATTTT. As protein: CASSLSRGDQPQHF.

V and J are TRBV7-8 and TRBJ1-5; D unclear. V lost 1 base, J lost 5 bases, and 6 bases lay in between. CDR1 is SGHVS, CDR2 FQNEAQ, per germline. This CDR3 is 13 amino acids long. The CDR3 loop reads CASSLVEDQPQHF. CDR3 nucleotide sequence: TGTGCCAGCAGCTTAGTAGAGGATCAGCCCCAGCATTTT.

The CDR3 protein is CASSSGSGVPYEQYF. CDR3 nucleotides: TGCGCCAGCAGCTCGGGATCGGGGGTCCCCTACGAGCAGTACTTC. V is TRBV5-1 and J is TRBJ2-7, with D perhaps matching TRBD2 (6 bases). The germline gives CDR1 SGHRS, CDR2 YFSETQ. The CDR3 sequence is 15 residues long. With 3 bases removed from V and 2 bases from J, the gap between germline ends came to 15 bases.

The chain combines TRBV7-9 with TRBJ2-7; 10 nucleotides line up with TRBD2. This CDR3 has 16 amino acids. V shed 5 bases, J shed 2 bases, and the junction held 9 bases outside the gene matches. CDR1 is SEHNR, CDR2 FQNEAQ, per germline (reference sequence). The CDR3 is CASSRGGAGGAYEQYF. The CDR3 DNA reads as TGTGCCAGCAGCCGGGGTGGAGCGGGAGGGGCCTACGAGCAGTACTTC.

This chain links TRBV20-1 with TRBJ1-6; D is uncertain. This CDR3 is built from 11 residues. Germline V gives CDR1 DFQATT, CDR2 SNEGSKA (reference sequence). Trimming removed 0 bases at V and 15 bases at J, with 9 bases between. CDR3 DNA: TGCAGTGCTAGAGATCTTGGGCGCCTCCACTTT. Its protein product is CSARDLGRLHF.

V and J are TRBV3-1 (or the pseudogene TRBV3-2) and TRBJ2-3; TRBD2 agrees at 9 bases. The CDR3 loop spans 16 amino acids. V lost 4 bases to trimming and J lost 2 bases; unmatched junction nucleotides: 7. Germline CDR1 reads LGHDT; CDR2 reads YNNKEL (reference sequence). This CDR3 reads CASSPPLAGLTDTQYF. The CDR3 nucleotides read TGTGCCAGCAGCCCGCCCCTAGCGGGGCTCACAGATACGCAGTATTTT.

This clone has only a few counts. Here the CDR3 DNA reads TGTGCCAGCAGTGAGCAGGGGGCCTACAATGAGCAGTTCTTC. Protein: CASSEQGAYNEQFF. This chain joins TRBV6-4 and TRBJ2-1, with 7 bases aligning to TRBD1. Per the germline V gene, CDR1 is MRHNA and CDR2 is SNTAGT. The CDR3 spans 14 residues. Germline trimming cut 3 bases from V and 2 bases from J; bases unmatched to any gene: 1.

The CDR3 DNA sequence: TGTGCCAGCAGTCCGGACAGGTCTGCCTACGAGCAGTACTTC. This translates into CASSPDRSAYEQYF. The rearrangement joins TRBV28 to TRBJ2-7, with 7 bases identical to TRBD1. CDR3 size: 14 residues. After removal of 5 bases from V and 2 bases from J, the junction contained 6 bases not matched to a gene. CDR1 is MDHEN, CDR2 SYDVKM, per germline.

The chain couples TRBV28 to TRBJ2-4, with 8 bases that match TRBD2. Germline V gene data show CDR1 as MDHEN and CDR2 as SYDVKM. The ends lost 10 bases at V and 10 bases at J; junction bases unmatched: 15. The CDR3 extends over 14 amino acids. Here the CDR3 DNA reads TGTGCCACGATAAAACGGGAGGGAGGGGGAATTCAGTACTTC. Protein sequence: CATIKREGGGIQYF.

The table lists this clone with a count of one. The chain recombines TRBV5-1 with TRBJ1-2; 9 bases align to TRBD1. CDR1 and CDR2 (germline): SGHRS, YFSETQ. Trimming at V came to 4 bases and at J to 13 bases, leaving 11 bases not matched to a gene. CDR3 length equals 13 residues. The chain's CDR3 is CASSPDNRGRFTF. DNA of the CDR3: TGCGCCAGCAGCCCGGATAACAGGGGGCGTTTCACCTTC.

The chain is built from TRBV6-5 and TRBJ1-2, with D tentatively TRBD1 (5 bases). The V gene lost 0 bases and the J gene lost 5 bases, with 13 bases spanning the gap. CDR3 length: 15 residues. The germline V gene has CDR1 MNHEY and CDR2 SVGAGI. The CDR3 sequence is CASSYSRGRGYGYTF. The CDR3 region has the DNA TGTGCCAGCAGTTACTCAAGAGGGAGGGGTTATGGCTACACCTTC.

The chain links TRBV11-2 to TRBJ1-1; 11 positions agree with TRBD1. V lost 5 bases to trimming and J lost 5 bases; unmatched junction nucleotides: 10. The CDR3 length is 16 residues. Germline V gene data show CDR1 as SGHAT and CDR2 as FQNNGV. The CDR3 sequence: CASSATPGQGGTEAFF. In DNA form, the CDR3 reads TGTGCCAGCAGCGCAACCCCGGGACAGGGGGGAACTGAAGCTTTCTTT.

This sequence joins TRBV3-1 (or the pseudogene TRBV3-2) and TRBJ2-7; a weak D match, TRBD2 (5 bases). The CDR3 sequence is 13 residues long. Trimming took 4 bases from V and 9 from J, leaving 16 bases between them. Per the germline V gene, CDR1 is LGHDT and CDR2 is YNNKEL (reference sequence). CDR3 sequence: CASSLGRVGMQYF. The CDR3 DNA follows: TGTGCCAGCAGCCTTGGGCGGGTGGGAATGCAGTACTTC.

This chain uses TRBV14 with TRBJ1-2; TRBD1 is a possible D gene (5 bases). Trimming pared 2 bases from V and 4 bases from J, leaving 14 bases between. The V gene's germline CDR1 is SGHDN and CDR2 FVKESK. This CDR3 region has 15 residues. The CDR3 DNA reads as TGTGCCAGCAGCCAAAGGGGCCTATCTAGCTATGGCTACACCTTC. Translating gives CASSQRGLSSYGYTF.

This chain links TRBV27 with TRBJ1-4; 8 nucleotides align to TRBD1. V lost 5 bases, J lost 7 bases, and 6 bases stayed unmatched. This CDR3 has 14 residues. Germline loops: CDR1 MNHEY, CDR2 SMNVEV (reference sequence). Here the CDR3 reads CASSLQGAGEKLFF. CDR3 bases: TGTGCCAGCAGTCTGCAGGGGGCTGGTGAAAAACTGTTTTTT.

V and J are TRBV7-9 and TRBJ2-1; no definite D call. CDR3 size: 12 residues. In germline, CDR1 is SEHNR, CDR2 FQNEAQ (reference sequence). The ends were cut back, 5 bases at V and 6 bases at J, with 8 bases in the middle. This CDR3 is CASSLSRNEQFF. The CDR3 DNA reads as TGTGCCAGCAGCCTTAGCCGCAATGAGCAGTTCTTC.

The chain employs TRBV7-8 and TRBJ2-7, with 12 bases identical to TRBD2. In germline, CDR1 is SGHVS, CDR2 FQNEAQ. The V and J ends lost 7 bases and 5 bases, in that order; junction bases with no gene match: 6. The CDR3 runs to 14 residues. The CDR3: CASTIASGRDEQYF. CDR3 coding DNA: TGTGCCAGCACCATAGCTAGCGGGAGGGACGAGCAGTACTTC.

The chain links TRBV29-1 to TRBJ2-1; possibly TRBD2 for D (5 bases). V was shortened by 4 bases and J by 3 bases, with 16 bases between the two germline ends. The CDR3 consists of 15 residues. The germline V gene encodes CDR1 SQVTM and CDR2 ANQGSEA. In DNA, the CDR3 is TGCAGCGTTGTGGCGGGCTCCCTGGACTACAATGAGCAGTTCTTC. It codes for CSVVAGSLDYNEQFF.

The rearrangement uses TRBV7-9 and TRBJ1-2; D gene unclear. V lost 0 bases and J 0 bases, leaving 8 bases between the germline ends. This CDR3 has 15 amino acids. Germline V gene data show CDR1 as SEHNR and CDR2 as FQNEAQ (reference sequence). CDR3 bases: TGTGCCAGCAGCTTAGCGGCCGAATCTAACTATGGCTACACCTTC. The encoded protein is CASSLAAESNYGYTF.

The rearrangement uses TRBV4-1 and TRBJ2-5; 10 bases fit TRBD2. Trimming took 4 bases from V and 4 from J; bases not matched to a gene: 9. CDR1 and CDR2 from the germline V gene are MGHRA and YSYEKL. This CDR3 comprises 16 residues. The CDR3 region is CASSPKREGRLETQYF. The CDR3 DNA reads as TGCGCCAGCAGCCCAAAGCGGGAGGGCCGTCTAGAGACCCAGTACTTC.

CDR3 protein: CASSRTGGAFAGELFF. The CDR3 DNA follows: TGCGCCAGCAGCCGGACAGGGGGCGCATTCGCCGGGGAGCTGTTTTTT. The J gene is TRBJ2-2, the V gene TRBV5-1, with 11 bases matching TRBD1. The CDR3 spans 16 residues. Germline V gives CDR1 SGHRS, CDR2 YFSETQ. V lost 4 bases and J lost 6; bases outside the gene matches: 8.